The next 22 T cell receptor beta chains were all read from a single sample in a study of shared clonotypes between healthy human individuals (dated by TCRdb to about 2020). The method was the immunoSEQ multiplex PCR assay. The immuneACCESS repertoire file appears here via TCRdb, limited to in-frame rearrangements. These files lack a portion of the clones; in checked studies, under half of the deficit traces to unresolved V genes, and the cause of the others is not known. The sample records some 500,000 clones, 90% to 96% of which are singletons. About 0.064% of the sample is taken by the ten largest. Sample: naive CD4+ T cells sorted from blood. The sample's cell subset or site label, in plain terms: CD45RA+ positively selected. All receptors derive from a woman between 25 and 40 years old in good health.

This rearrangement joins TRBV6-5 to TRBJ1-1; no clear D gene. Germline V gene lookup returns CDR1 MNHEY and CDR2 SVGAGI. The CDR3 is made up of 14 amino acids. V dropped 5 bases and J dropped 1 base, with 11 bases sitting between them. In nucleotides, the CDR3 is TGTGCCAGCAGTCAGCCTCCAGCGAACACTGAAGCTTTCTTT. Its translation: CASSQPPANTEAFF.

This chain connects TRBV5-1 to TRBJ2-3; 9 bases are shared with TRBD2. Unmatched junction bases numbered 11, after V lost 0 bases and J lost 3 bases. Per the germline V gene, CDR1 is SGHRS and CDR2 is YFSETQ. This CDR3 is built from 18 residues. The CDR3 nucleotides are TGCGCCAGCAGCTTGGAATCTGCGGTGCTAGCGGGGACAGATACGCAGTATTTT. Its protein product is CASSLESAVLAGTDTQYF.

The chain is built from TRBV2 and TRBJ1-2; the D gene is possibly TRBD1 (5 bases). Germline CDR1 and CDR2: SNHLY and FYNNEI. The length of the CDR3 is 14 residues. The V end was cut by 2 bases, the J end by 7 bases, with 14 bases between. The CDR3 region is CASSERGRVGGYTF. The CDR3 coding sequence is TGTGCCAGCAGTGAAAGGGGCAGGGTCGGTGGCTACACCTTC.

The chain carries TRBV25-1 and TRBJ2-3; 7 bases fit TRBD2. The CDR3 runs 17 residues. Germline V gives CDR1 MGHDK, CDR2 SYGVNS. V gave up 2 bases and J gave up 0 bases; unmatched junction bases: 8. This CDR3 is CASSERRASGSTDTQYF. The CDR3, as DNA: TGTGCCAGCAGTGAAAGAAGGGCTAGCGGAAGCACAGATACGCAGTATTTT.

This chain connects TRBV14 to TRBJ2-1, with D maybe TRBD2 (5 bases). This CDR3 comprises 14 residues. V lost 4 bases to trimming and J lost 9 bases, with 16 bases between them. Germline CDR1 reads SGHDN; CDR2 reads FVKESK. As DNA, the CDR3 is TGTGCCAGCAGCCTAGGACTTCGTCGTGGTGAGCAGTTCTTC. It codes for CASSLGLRRGEQFF.

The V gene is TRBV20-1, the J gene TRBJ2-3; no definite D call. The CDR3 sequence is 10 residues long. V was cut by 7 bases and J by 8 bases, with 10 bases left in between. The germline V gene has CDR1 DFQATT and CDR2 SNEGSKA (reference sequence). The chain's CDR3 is CSVDSFTQYF. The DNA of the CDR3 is TGCAGTGTCGACTCCTTTACGCAGTATTTT.

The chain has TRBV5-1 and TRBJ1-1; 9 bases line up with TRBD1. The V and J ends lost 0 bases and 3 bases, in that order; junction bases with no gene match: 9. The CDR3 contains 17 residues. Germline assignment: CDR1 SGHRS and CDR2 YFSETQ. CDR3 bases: TGCGCCAGCAGCTTGGGCCTCCTCCGGGACAGGGACACTGAAGCTTTCTTT. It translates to CASSLGLLRDRDTEAFF.

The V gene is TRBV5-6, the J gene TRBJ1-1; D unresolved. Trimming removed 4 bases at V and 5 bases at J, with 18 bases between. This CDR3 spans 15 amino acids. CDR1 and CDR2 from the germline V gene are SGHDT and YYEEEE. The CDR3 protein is CASSPQVSRWTEAFF. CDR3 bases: TGTGCCAGCAGCCCCCAAGTTAGCAGATGGACTGAAGCTTTCTTT.

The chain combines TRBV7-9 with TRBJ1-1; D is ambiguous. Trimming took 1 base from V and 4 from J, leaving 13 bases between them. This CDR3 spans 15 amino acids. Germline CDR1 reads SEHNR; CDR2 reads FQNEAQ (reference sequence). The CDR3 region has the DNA TGTGCCAGCAGCTTAGTAGTTGCCTCAGGCACTGAAGCTTTCTTT. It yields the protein CASSLVVASGTEAFF.

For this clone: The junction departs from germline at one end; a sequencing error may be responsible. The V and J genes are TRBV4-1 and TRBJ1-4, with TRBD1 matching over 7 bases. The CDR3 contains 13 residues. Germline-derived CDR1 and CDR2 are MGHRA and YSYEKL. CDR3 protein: CASSQEVLGTVNF. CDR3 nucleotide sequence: TGCGCCAGCAGCCAAGAAGTATTAGGGACAGTAAATTTT.

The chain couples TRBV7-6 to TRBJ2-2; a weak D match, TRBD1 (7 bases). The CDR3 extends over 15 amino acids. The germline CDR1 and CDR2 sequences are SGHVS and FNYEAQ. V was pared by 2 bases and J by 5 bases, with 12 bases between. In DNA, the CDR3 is TGTGCCAGCAGCTTACTACAGGGGAGGACCGGGGAGCTGTTTTTT. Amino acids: CASSLLQGRTGELFF.

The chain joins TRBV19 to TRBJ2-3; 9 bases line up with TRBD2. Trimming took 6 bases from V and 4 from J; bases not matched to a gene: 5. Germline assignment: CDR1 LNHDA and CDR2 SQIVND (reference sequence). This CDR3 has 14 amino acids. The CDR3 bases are TGTGCCAGTAGGGTGACTAGCGGAGCAGATACGCAGTATTTT. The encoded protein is CASRVTSGADTQYF.

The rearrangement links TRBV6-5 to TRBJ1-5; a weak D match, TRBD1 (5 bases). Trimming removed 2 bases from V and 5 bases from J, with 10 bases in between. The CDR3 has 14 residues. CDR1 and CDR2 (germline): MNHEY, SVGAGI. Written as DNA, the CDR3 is TGTGCCAGCAGTTACCATCGGGGGGATCAGCCCCAGCATTTT. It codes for CASSYHRGDQPQHF.

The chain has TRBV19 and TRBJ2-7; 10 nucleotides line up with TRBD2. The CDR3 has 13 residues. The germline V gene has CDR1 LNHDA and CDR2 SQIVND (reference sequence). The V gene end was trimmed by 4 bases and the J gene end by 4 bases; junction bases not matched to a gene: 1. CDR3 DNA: TGTGCCAGTAGTACTAGCGGGAGATACGAGCAGTACTTC. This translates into CASSTSGRYEQYF.

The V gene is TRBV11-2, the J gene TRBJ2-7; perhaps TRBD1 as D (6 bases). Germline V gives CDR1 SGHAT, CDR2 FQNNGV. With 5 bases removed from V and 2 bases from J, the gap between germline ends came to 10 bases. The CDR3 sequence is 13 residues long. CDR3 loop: CASSGRTAYEQYF. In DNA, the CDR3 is TGTGCCAGCAGCGGGCGGACAGCCTACGAGCAGTACTTC.

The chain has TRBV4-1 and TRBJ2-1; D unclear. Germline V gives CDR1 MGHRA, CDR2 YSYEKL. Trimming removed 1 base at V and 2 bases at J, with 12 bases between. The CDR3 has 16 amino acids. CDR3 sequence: CASSQVVLGTYNEQFF. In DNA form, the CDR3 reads TGCGCCAGCAGCCAAGTCGTTCTGGGAACCTACAATGAGCAGTTCTTC.

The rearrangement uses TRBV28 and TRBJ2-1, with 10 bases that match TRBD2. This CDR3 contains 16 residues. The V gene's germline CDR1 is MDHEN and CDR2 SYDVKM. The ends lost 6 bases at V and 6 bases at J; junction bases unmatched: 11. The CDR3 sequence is CASSTNGLAATNEQFF. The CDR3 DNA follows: TGTGCCAGCAGCACTAATGGACTAGCGGCAACCAATGAGCAGTTCTTC.

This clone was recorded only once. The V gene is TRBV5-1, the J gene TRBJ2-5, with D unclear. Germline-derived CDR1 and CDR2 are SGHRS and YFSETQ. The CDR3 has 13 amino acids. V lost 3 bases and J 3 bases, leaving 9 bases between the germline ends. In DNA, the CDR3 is TGCGCCAGCAGCTCCACAGCCAAAGAGACCCAGTACTTC. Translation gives CASSSTAKETQYF.

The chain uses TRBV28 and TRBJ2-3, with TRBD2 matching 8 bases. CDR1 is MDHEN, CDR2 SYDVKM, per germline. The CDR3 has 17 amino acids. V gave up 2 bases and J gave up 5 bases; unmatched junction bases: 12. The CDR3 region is CASSLVLRREERDTQYF. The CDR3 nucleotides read TGTGCCAGCAGTTTAGTACTCAGGCGGGAGGAGAGAGATACGCAGTATTTT.

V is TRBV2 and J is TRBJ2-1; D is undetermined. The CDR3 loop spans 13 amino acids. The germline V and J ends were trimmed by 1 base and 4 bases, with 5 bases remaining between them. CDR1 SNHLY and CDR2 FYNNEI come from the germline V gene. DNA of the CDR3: TGTGCCAGCAGTGAAGGGCTATACAATGAGCAGTTCTTC. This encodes CASSEGLYNEQFF.

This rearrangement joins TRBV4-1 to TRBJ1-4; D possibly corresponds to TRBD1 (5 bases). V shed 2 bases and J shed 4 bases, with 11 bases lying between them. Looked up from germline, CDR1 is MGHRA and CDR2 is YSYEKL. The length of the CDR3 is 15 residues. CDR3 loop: CASSQQGGGNEKLFF. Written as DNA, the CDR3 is TGCGCCAGCAGCCAACAGGGCGGTGGTAATGAAAAACTGTTTTTT.

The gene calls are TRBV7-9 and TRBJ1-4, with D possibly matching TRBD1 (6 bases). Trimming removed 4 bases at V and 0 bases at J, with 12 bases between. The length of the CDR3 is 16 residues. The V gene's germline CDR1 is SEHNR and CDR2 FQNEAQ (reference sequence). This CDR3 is CASSSPRQATNEKLFF. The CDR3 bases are TGTGCCAGCAGCTCCCCCCGACAGGCAACTAATGAAAAACTGTTTTTT.